Shown below are 23 T cell receptor beta chains from a single sample sequenced in a study of metastatic and nonmetastatic thyroid tumors (dated by TCRdb to 2018 to 2021). None of the patients had been given any treatment before thyroid surgery. Receptor amplification or capture employed PCR. Sequencing relied on an Illumina HiSeq 4000. Starting from the raw public reads, TCRdb applied fastp trimming at Q25, assembled clones with MiXCR and retained in-frame beta chains. The sample table holds approximately 17,000 clones, of which approximately 24% were seen once. The top ten clones comprise 22% of the sample. The sample was tumor tissue. The receptors were sampled from a female donor with papillary thyroid cancer or a benign thyroid nodule (not recorded which). Some clones in this sample may be carry-over from other donors' samples.

V and J are TRBV24-1 and TRBJ2-1; D is tentatively TRBD1 or TRBD2 (6 bases each). The length of the CDR3 is 15 residues. The V end was cut by 5 bases, the J end by 8 bases, with 18 bases between. Germline V gene lookup returns CDR1 KGHDR and CDR2 SFDVKD. CDR3 protein: CATSAPTRGGYEQFF. CDR3 sequence (DNA): TGTGCCACCAGTGCCCCAACCAGGGGAGGTTATGAGCAGTTCTTC.

This clone was seen a few times. J is TRBJ2-7 and V is TRBV6-2 or TRBV6-3, with unresolved D. Germline V gene data show CDR1 as MNHEY and CDR2 as SVGEGT. V gave up 0 bases and J gave up 3 bases, with 9 bases separating them. This CDR3 has 14 amino acids. The DNA for the CDR3 is TGTGCCAGCAGTTACTCAGGAGAGAACTACGAGCAGTACTTC. It translates to CASSYSGENYEQYF.

This clone has at least ten counts. The chain recombines TRBV29-1 with TRBJ2-1; 8 bases map to TRBD2. The trim removed 4 bases at V and 6 bases at J, leaving 5 bases unmatched. Germline-derived CDR1 and CDR2 are SQVTM and ANQGSEA. CDR3 length: 13 amino acids. CDR3 nucleotide sequence: TGCAGCGTTGTACGGGAGGGTCCCAATGAGCAGTTCTTC. Amino acid sequence: CSVVREGPNEQFF.

This clone was counted at least ten times. A much bigger clone sits one base away, suggesting this may be a read error. The same CDR3 arises from other DNA sequences in this sample as well. This rearrangement joins TRBV12-3 or TRBV12-4 to TRBJ1-1, with D perhaps matching TRBD1 (6 bases). This CDR3 region has 14 residues. The CDR3 DNA sequence: TGTGCCAGCAGTTTATGGGGGCTGTGGACTGAGGCTTTCTTT. The encoded protein is CASSLWGLWTEAFF.

This clone appeared many times. J is TRBJ2-5 and V is TRBV11-1; 7 nucleotides line up with TRBD2. Per the germline V gene, CDR1 is SGHAT and CDR2 is FQDESV (reference sequence). The CDR3 totals 15 residues. Trimming cost V 5 bases and J 1 base; bases outside gene matches: 7. Here the CDR3 reads CASSLGGTTQETQYF. CDR3 DNA sequence: TGTGCCAGCAGCCTCGGCGGGACTACCCAAGAGACCCAGTACTTC.

As for this clone: This CDR3 is missing its conserved last phenylalanine or tryptophan, likely due to a read error. The genes are TRBV27 and TRBJ1-6; tentatively, D is TRBD1 (5 bases). The CDR3 is 15 amino acids. The germline V gene has CDR1 MNHEY and CDR2 SMNVEV (reference sequence). V lost 7 bases and J lost 8, with 18 bases in between. CDR3: CASTRFWGDDSPLHC. The CDR3 DNA reads TGTGCCAGCACCCGATTTTGGGGCGATGATTCACCCCTCCACTGT.

By proportion, this clone is medium-sized. CDR3 sequence reads: CASSQGRLSGVTDTQYF. The CDR3 DNA is TGTGCCAGCAGCCAAGGTCGGCTTAGCGGGGTCACAGATACGCAGTATTTT. V usage is TRBV7-3 and J usage is TRBJ2-3, with 8 bases identical to TRBD2. The CDR3 covers 17 residues. The V segment lost 5 bases and the J segment 2 bases; nucleotides outside the gene matches: 12. Per the germline V gene, CDR1 is SGHTA and CDR2 is FQGTGA.

This clone was detected many times. The J gene is TRBJ2-3, the V gene TRBV6-2 or TRBV6-3; possible D gene TRBD2, 5 bases. Germline CDR1 and CDR2: MNHEY and SVGEGT. Between the trimmed V and J ends, which lost 2 bases and 9 bases, there was a span of 15 bases. This CDR3 is built from 14 residues. The CDR3 DNA reads TGTGCCAGCAGTTACCAGGACTTCCCTGGGACGCAGTATTTT. Translated: CASSYQDFPGTQYF.

The chain employs TRBV20-1 and TRBJ2-2, with 12 bases matching TRBD2. Germline assignment: CDR1 DFQATT and CDR2 SNEGSKA (reference sequence). The CDR3 extends over 14 amino acids. Trimming cost V 6 bases and J 5 bases; bases outside gene matches: 4. The DNA of the CDR3 is TGCAGTGCCCAGACTAGCGGGAGAACCGGGGAGCTGTTTTTT. Translating gives CSAQTSGRTGELFF.

Many counts were recorded for this clone. The chain recombines TRBV6-1 with TRBJ2-7; a possible D gene is TRBD2 (6 bases). This CDR3 contains 14 residues. The ends were cut back, 7 bases at V and 1 base at J, with 14 bases in the middle. Germline values: CDR1 MNHNS, CDR2 SASEGT. The CDR3 nucleotides are TGTGCCAGCACCCGACTAGTGGAATCCTACGAGCAGTACTTC. Translated: CASTRLVESYEQYF.

This clone was counted at least ten times. This chain joins TRBV5-1 and TRBJ1-2; D possibly corresponds to TRBD1 (6 bases). The CDR3 runs to 14 residues. The V end lost 4 bases, the J end lost 4 bases, and 14 bases lay between the germline ends. Germline CDR1 reads SGHRS; CDR2 reads YFSETQ. Here the CDR3 reads CASSLLDSSYGYTF. The CDR3 DNA reads as TGCGCCAGCAGCCTCTTGGACAGCTCCTATGGCTACACCTTC.

This clone was detected ten times or more. This chain joins TRBV19 and TRBJ1-5; D not certain. V was shortened by 7 bases and J by 10 bases, with 20 bases between the two germline ends. This CDR3 spans 14 amino acids. Germline V CDR1 and CDR2: LNHDA, SQIVND (reference sequence). The CDR3 here is CASNSGRVGGPQHF. CDR3 nucleotides: TGTGCCAGTAACAGTGGCCGGGTGGGTGGACCCCAGCATTTT.

This rearrangement joins TRBV7-2 to TRBJ1-2, with 9 bases lining up with TRBD1. The ends lost 4 bases at V and 7 bases at J; junction bases unmatched: 4. The CDR3 is 13 amino acids. CDR1 is SGHTA and CDR2 is FQGNSA in the germline V gene. CDR3 bases: TGTGCCAGCAGCTGGGACAGGGAGGGTGGCTACACCTTC. It specifies CASSWDREGGYTF.

This CDR3 reads CASSRRRDDNEQFF. CDR3 sequence (DNA): TGTGCCAGCAGCCGGCGCCGGGACGACAATGAGCAGTTCTTC. This chain joins TRBV11-2 and TRBJ2-1; D possibly matches TRBD1 or TRBD2 (5 bases each). V was clipped by 5 bases and J by 5 bases, with 13 bases between them. Germline V gene sequence: CDR1 SGHAT, CDR2 FQNNGV. The CDR3 is made up of 14 amino acids.

Note on this clone: The junction and the germline gene differ at one end; a read error may be behind it. The chain recombines TRBV2 with TRBJ2-7, with TRBD2 matching over 8 bases. CDR3 size: 15 residues. The V gene's germline CDR1 is SNHLY and CDR2 FYNNEI. The chain's CDR3 is CASSDGTRVFYDQYF. The CDR3 region has the DNA TGTGCCAGCAGCGACGGGACTAGAGTGTTCTACGATCAGTACTTC.

In this sample, this clone turned up many times. The CDR3 sequence is CATSDLGTEFYGYTF. The CDR3 DNA follows: TGTGCCACCAGTGATTTGGGGACAGAGTTTTATGGCTACACCTTC. The genes are TRBV24-1 and TRBJ1-2; TRBD1 matches 7 bases. Unmatched junction bases numbered 5, after V lost 0 bases and J lost 5 bases. Germline V gene lookup returns CDR1 KGHDR and CDR2 SFDVKD. The CDR3 is 15 residues long.

This clone was recorded at least ten times. The V call is TRBV30, the J call TRBJ1-4; D not resolved. CDR1 and CDR2 (germline): GTSNPN, SVGIG (reference sequence). The CDR3 length is 13 residues. Deletions cut 6 bases from V and 5 bases from J, with 13 bases between. CDR3 bases: TGTGCCTGTCACCGGGTAACAAATGAAAAACTGTTTTTT. Its protein product is CACHRVTNEKLFF.

Many counts were recorded for this clone. The rearrangement uses TRBV29-1 and TRBJ1-1, with D tentatively TRBD1 (6 bases). This CDR3 is 13 amino acids long. The V gene's germline CDR1 is SQVTM and CDR2 ANQGSEA. The germline V and J ends were trimmed by 7 bases and 0 bases, with 12 bases remaining between them. DNA of the CDR3: TGCAGCGCTCGGACAGTTTTGAACACTGAAGCTTTCTTT. Encoded protein: CSARTVLNTEAFF.

This clone has more than one count but fewer than ten. The chain links TRBV2 to TRBJ2-7, with D possibly being TRBD1 or TRBD2 (5 bases each). This CDR3 region has 14 residues. Germline V gives CDR1 SNHLY, CDR2 FYNNEI. With 5 bases removed from V and 2 bases from J, the gap between germline ends came to 13 bases. The CDR3 sequence: CASSIKKGPYEQYF. In nucleotides, the CDR3 is TGTGCCAGCAGTATTAAGAAGGGACCCTACGAGCAGTACTTC.

This clone was seen at least ten times. The genes are TRBV5-1 and TRBJ2-3; TRBD2 might be the D (6 bases). The germline V and J ends were trimmed by 0 bases and 3 bases, with 11 bases remaining between them. The germline V gene encodes CDR1 SGHRS and CDR2 YFSETQ. The CDR3 has 15 amino acids. CDR3 bases: TGCGCCAGCAGCTTGGGCGAACGGGGGACAGATACGCAGTATTTT. Translating gives CASSLGERGTDTQYF.

This clone is medium-sized by share. The chain uses TRBV30 and TRBJ2-7; no reliable D call. The CDR3 sequence is 14 residues long. Per the germline V gene, CDR1 is GTSNPN and CDR2 is SVGIG (reference sequence). Trimming pared 0 bases from V and 0 bases from J, leaving 9 bases between. The DNA for the CDR3 is TGTGCCTGGAGTGTACTACTCCACTCCTACGAGCAGTACTTC. Encoded protein: CAWSVLLHSYEQYF.

The rearrangement joins TRBV20-1 to TRBJ2-7; 8 bases fit TRBD2. The CDR3 sequence is 15 residues long. CDR1 and CDR2 (germline): DFQATT, SNEGSKA (reference sequence). Trimming took 1 base from V and 6 from J; bases not matched to a gene: 11. In DNA, the CDR3 is TGCAGTGCTAGAGTGAGACTAGCGCTGGATTCCGAGCAGTACTTC. Its translation: CSARVRLALDSEQYF.

This clone was counted ten times or more. V and J are TRBV6-1 and TRBJ1-4; TRBD1 matches 8 bases. Unmatched junction bases numbered 4, after V lost 10 bases and J lost 0 bases. Germline V gene sequence: CDR1 MNHNS, CDR2 SASEGT. The CDR3 totals 14 residues. CDR3 in amino acids: CATTQGATNEKLFF. In DNA form, the CDR3 reads TGTGCCACTACACAGGGGGCAACTAATGAAAAACTGTTTTTT.